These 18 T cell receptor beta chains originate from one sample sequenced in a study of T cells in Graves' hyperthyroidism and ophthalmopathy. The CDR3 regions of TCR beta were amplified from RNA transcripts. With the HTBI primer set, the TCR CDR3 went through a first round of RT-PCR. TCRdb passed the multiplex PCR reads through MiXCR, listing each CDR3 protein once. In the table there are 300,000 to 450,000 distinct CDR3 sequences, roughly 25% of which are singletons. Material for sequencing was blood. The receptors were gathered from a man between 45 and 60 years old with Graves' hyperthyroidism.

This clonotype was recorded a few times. The CDR3 DNA reads as TGTGCCAGCAGCTTCCGGACAGTTGATGGCTACACCTTC. Its protein is CASSFRTVDGYTF. V usage is TRBV11-2 and J usage is TRBJ1-2; D is perhaps TRBD1 (6 bases). The V and J ends lost 3 bases and 6 bases respectively, with 11 bases between them. This CDR3 has 13 residues. Germline CDR1 and CDR2: SGHAT and FQNNGV. The entire variable domain, with the rest obtained from reference TRBV11-2 and TRBJ1-2, is as follows: EAGVAQSPRYKIIEKRQSVAFWCNPISGHATLYWYQQILGQGPKLLIQFQNNGVVDDSQLPKDRFSAERLKGVDSTLKIQPAKLEDSAVYLCASSFRTVDGYTFGSGTRLTVV.

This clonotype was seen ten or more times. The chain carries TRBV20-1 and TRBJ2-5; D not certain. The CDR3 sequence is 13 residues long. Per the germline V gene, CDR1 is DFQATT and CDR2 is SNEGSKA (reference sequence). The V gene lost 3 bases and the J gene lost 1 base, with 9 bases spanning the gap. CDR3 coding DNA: TGCAGTGCTAGGTATCGCTCCCAAGAGACCCAGTACTTC. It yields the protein CSARYRSQETQYF.

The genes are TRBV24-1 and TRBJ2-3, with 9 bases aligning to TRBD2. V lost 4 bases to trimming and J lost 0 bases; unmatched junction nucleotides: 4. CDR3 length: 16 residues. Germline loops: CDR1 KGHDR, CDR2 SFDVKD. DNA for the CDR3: TGTGCCACCAGTGACCCAACTAGCGGGAGCACAGATACGCAGTATTTT. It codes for CATSDPTSGSTDTQYF.

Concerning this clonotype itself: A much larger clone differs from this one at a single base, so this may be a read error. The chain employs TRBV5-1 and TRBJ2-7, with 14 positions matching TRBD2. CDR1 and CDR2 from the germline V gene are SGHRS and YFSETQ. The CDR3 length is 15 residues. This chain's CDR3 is CASSEGTSGRYELYF. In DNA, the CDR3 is TGCGCCAGCAGCGAAGGGACTAGCGGGAGATACGAGCTGTACTTC.

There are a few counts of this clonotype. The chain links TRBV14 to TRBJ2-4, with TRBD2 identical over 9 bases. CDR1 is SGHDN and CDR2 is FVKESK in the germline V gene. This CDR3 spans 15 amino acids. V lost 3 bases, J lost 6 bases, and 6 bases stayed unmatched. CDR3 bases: TGTGCCAGCAGCCAGTGGGGAGCGGGAGGAAACATTCAGTACTTC. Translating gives CASSQWGAGGNIQYF.

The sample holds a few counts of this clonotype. CDR3 DNA sequence: TGCAGTGCTAGAGATAAGATCGGGAGGGAGCAGTTCTTC. Translating gives CSARDKIGREQFF. The chain links TRBV20-1 to TRBJ2-1; 7 nucleotides align to TRBD2. The CDR3 spans 13 residues. Trimming cost V 0 bases and J 10 bases; bases outside gene matches: 6. Germline V CDR1 and CDR2: DFQATT, SNEGSKA (reference sequence).

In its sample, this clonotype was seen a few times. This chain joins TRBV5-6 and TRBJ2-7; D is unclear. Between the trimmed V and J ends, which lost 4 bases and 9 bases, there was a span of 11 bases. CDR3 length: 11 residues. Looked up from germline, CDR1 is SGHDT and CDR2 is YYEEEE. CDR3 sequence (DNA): TGTGCCAGCAGCAACCTGGGCGTGCAGTACTTC. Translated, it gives CASSNLGVQYF.

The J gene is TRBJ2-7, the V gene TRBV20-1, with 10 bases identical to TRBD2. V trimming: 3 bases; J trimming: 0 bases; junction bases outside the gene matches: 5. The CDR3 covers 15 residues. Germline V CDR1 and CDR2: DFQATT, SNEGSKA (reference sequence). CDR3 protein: CSASLAGVRSYEQYF. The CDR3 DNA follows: TGCAGTGCTAGCCTAGCGGGAGTCCGCTCCTACGAGCAGTACTTC.

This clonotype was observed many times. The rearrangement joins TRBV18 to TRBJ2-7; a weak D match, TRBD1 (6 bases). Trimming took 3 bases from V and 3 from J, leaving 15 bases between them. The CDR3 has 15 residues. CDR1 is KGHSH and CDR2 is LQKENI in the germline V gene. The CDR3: CASSPPGRGNYEQYF. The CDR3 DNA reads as TGTGCCAGCTCACCCCCCGGCAGGGGTAACTACGAGCAGTACTTC.

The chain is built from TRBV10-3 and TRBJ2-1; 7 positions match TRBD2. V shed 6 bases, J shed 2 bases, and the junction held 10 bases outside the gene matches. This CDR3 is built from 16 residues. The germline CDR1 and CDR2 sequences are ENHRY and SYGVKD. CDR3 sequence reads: CAISEQEGGAYNEQFF. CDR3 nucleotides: TGTGCCATCAGCGAGCAGGAGGGAGGGGCCTACAATGAGCAGTTCTTC.

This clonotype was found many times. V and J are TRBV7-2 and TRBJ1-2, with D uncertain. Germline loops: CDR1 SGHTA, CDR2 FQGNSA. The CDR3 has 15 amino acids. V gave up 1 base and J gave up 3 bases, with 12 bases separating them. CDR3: CASSLVGTDHYGYTF. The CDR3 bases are TGTGCCAGCAGCTTAGTTGGCACGGACCACTATGGCTACACCTTC.

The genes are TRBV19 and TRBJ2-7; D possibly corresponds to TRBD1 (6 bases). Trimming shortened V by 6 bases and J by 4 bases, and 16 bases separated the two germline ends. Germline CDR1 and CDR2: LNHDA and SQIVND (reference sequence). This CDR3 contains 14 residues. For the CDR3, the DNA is TGTGCCAGTAGCCCTTTTGGCAGGGGTTACGAGCAGTACTTC. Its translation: CASSPFGRGYEQYF. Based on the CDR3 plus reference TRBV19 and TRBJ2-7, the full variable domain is DGGITQSPKYLFRKEGQNVTLSCEQNLNHDAMYWYRQDPGQGLRLIYYSQIVNDFQKGDIAEGYSVSREKKESFPLTVTSAQKNPTAFYLCASSPFGRGYEQYFGPGTRLTVT.

The CDR3 spells CASSLGTVNSNQPQHF. The CDR3 nucleotides read TGTGCCAGCAGCCTCGGGACGGTTAATAGCAATCAGCCCCAGCATTTT. The chain employs TRBV3-1 and TRBJ1-5, with a weak D call TRBD1 (5 bases). Trimming shortened V by 4 bases and J by 0 bases, and 13 bases separated the two germline ends. The length of the CDR3 is 16 residues. The germline V gene has CDR1 LGHDT and CDR2 YNNKEL (reference sequence).

The DNA of the CDR3 is TGTGCCAGCAGCCCCCCCCAGGGCAAAACCTACGAGCAGTACTTC. Residues: CASSPPQGKTYEQYF. This chain uses TRBV7-9 with TRBJ2-7, with a tentative D call TRBD1 (5 bases). The V and J ends lost 5 bases and 2 bases respectively, with 16 bases between them. CDR3 length: 15 residues. CDR1 and CDR2 (germline): SEHNR, FQNEAQ (reference sequence).

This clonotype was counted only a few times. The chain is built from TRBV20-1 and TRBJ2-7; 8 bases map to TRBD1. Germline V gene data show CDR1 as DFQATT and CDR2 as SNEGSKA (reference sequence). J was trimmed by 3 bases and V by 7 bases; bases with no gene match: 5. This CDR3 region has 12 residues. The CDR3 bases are TGCAGTGGCTGGACAGGGAGCTACGAGCAGTACTTC. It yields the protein CSGWTGSYEQYF.

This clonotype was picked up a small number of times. CDR3 DNA sequence: TGTGCCAGCACGCTACCCGAGAACATAGGGCGCTCTGGAAACACCATATATTTT. It is translated as CASTLPENIGRSGNTIYF. V is TRBV3-1 and J is TRBJ1-3; D is uncertain. This CDR3 region has 18 residues. V dropped 7 bases and J dropped 0 bases, with 22 bases sitting between them. In germline, CDR1 is LGHDT, CDR2 YNNKEL (reference sequence).

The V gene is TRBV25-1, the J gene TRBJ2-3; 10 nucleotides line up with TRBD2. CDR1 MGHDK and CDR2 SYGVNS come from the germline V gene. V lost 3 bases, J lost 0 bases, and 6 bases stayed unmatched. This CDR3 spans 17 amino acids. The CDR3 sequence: CASSDPLAGASTDTQYF. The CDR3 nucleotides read TGTGCCAGCAGTGACCCTCTAGCGGGGGCTAGCACAGATACGCAGTATTTT.

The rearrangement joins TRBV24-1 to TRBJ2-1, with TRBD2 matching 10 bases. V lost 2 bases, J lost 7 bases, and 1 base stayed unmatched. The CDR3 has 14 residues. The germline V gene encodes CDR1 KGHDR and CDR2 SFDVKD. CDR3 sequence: CATSDSSGRNEQFF. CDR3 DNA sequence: TGTGCCACCAGTGATTCTAGCGGGAGAAATGAGCAGTTCTTC.